These T cell receptor beta chains were read from a single sample in a study of T cell responses to AZD1222 COVID-19 vaccine. Some clones are missing from TCRdb's copy, which holds only in-frame ones; the method was immunoSEQ multiplex PCR. The table lists some 86,000 clones, just over 90% of them singletons. Sequences were derived from peripheral blood, sampled on day 0 of AZD1222 vaccination. The origin of the receptors is an adult in good health. Each CDR3 is given with its conserved first and last residue. D genes are given only for firm matches. Clone size is stated in some rows and not others, as once, few, many or a class when expanded.

CDR3 protein: CASTPGGSTEAFF; CDR3 DNA: TGTGCCAGCACCCCCGGGGGGTCAACTGAAGCTTTCTTT; clone size: NA; V gene: TRBV11-2; J gene: TRBJ1-1; D gene: NA
CDR3 protein: CASSDREGLYNEQFF; CDR3 DNA: TGTGCCAGCAGTGACAGGGAAGGGCTTTACAATGAGCAGTTCTTC; clone size: NA; V gene: TRBV25-1; J gene: TRBJ2-1; D gene: NA
CDR3 protein: CASSSPGNSPLHF; CDR3 DNA: TGTGCCAGCAGTAGCCCTGGGAATTCACCCCTCCACTTT; clone size: NA; V gene: TRBV28; J gene: TRBJ1-6; D gene: NA
CDR3 protein: CASSKIAGGYNEQFF; CDR3 DNA: TGTGCCAGCAGCAAGATAGCGGGAGGCTACAATGAGCAGTTCTTC; clone size: NA; V gene: TRBV9; J gene: TRBJ2-1; D gene: TRBD2
CDR3 protein: CASSGGANTEAFF; CDR3 DNA: TGTGCCAGCTCGGGGGGGGCGAACACTGAAGCTTTCTTT; clone size: NA; V gene: TRBV2; J gene: TRBJ1-1; D gene: NA
CDR3 protein: CASSLAPAGPDTQYF; CDR3 DNA: TGTGCCAGCAGCCTAGCCCCAGCGGGCCCAGATACGCAGTATTTT; clone size: NA; V gene: TRBV4-2; J gene: TRBJ2-3; D gene: NA
CDR3 protein: CASSATGPSTDTQYF; CDR3 DNA: TGTGCCAGCAGCGCGACAGGTCCGAGCACAGATACGCAGTATTTT; clone size: NA; V gene: TRBV5-8; J gene: TRBJ2-3; D gene: NA
CDR3 protein: CASSPPTAGGRYNEQFF; CDR3 DNA: TGCGCCAGCAGCCCTCCTACGGCGGGCGGGAGGTACAATGAGCAGTTCTTC; clone size: once; V gene: TRBV4-1; J gene: TRBJ2-1; D gene: TRBD2
CDR3 protein: CASSQGGGTSNQPQHF; CDR3 DNA: TGTGCCAGCAGCCAAGGAGGGGGGACGAGCAATCAGCCCCAGCATTTT; clone size: NA; V gene: TRBV3-1/TRBV3-2; J gene: TRBJ1-5; D gene: NA
CDR3 protein: CASSQDIRAGGTYNEQFF; CDR3 DNA: TGCGCCAGCAGCCAAGACATAAGAGCGGGAGGCACCTACAATGAGCAGTTCTTC; clone size: few; V gene: TRBV4-1; J gene: TRBJ2-1; D gene: TRBD2
CDR3 protein: CASSPHWDQYNEQFF; CDR3 DNA: TGTGCCAGCAGCCCTCATTGGGACCAATACAATGAGCAGTTCTTC; clone size: NA; V gene: TRBV6-2/TRBV6-3; J gene: TRBJ2-1; D gene: NA
CDR3 protein: CASTGSSYEQYF; CDR3 DNA: TGTGCCAGCACGGGCAGCTCCTACGAGCAGTACTTC; clone size: NA; V gene: TRBV12-3/TRBV12-4; J gene: TRBJ2-7; D gene: NA
CDR3 protein: CASSDRTGTGRYGYTF; CDR3 DNA: TGTGCCAGCAGCGACAGAACCGGGACAGGGCGATATGGCTACACCTTC; clone size: NA; V gene: TRBV7-9; J gene: TRBJ1-2; D gene: TRBD1
CDR3 protein: CASSPGLAVPYEQYF; CDR3 DNA: TGTGCCAGCAGCCCAGGACTAGCGGTACCCTACGAGCAGTACTTC; clone size: NA; V gene: TRBV3-1/TRBV3-2; J gene: TRBJ2-7; D gene: TRBD2
CDR3 protein: CAIMSTDTQYF; CDR3 DNA: TGTGCCATCATGTCCACAGATACGCAGTATTTT; clone size: NA; V gene: TRBV10-3; J gene: TRBJ2-3; D gene: NA
CDR3 protein: CASSQARGGDMNTEAFF; CDR3 DNA: TGTGCCAGCAGCCAAGCCAGAGGGGGGGATATGAACACTGAAGCTTTCTTT; clone size: once; V gene: TRBV3-1/TRBV3-2; J gene: TRBJ1-1; D gene: NA
CDR3 protein: CASSLSQGPTEAFF; CDR3 DNA: TGCGCCAGCAGCTTATCCCAGGGCCCCACTGAAGCTTTCTTT; clone size: NA; V gene: TRBV5-1; J gene: TRBJ1-1; D gene: NA
CDR3 protein: CASSLTGSSYNEQFF; CDR3 DNA: TGTGCCAGCAGCCTCACAGGGAGCTCCTACAATGAGCAGTTCTTC; clone size: NA; V gene: TRBV5-4; J gene: TRBJ2-1; D gene: NA
CDR3 protein: CASSSRTGYRANVLTF; CDR3 DNA: TGTGCCAGCAGCTCCCGAACAGGTTATAGGGCCAACGTCCTGACTTTC; clone size: NA; V gene: TRBV7-2; J gene: TRBJ2-6; D gene: NA
CDR3 protein: CASSWPGVGAGVWRDEQFF; CDR3 DNA: TGCGCCAGCAGCTGGCCCGGTGTCGGAGCGGGAGTATGGCGGGATGAGCAGTTCTTC; clone size: NA; V gene: TRBV5-1; J gene: TRBJ2-1; D gene: TRBD2
CDR3 protein: CASSPRASVSYEQYF; CDR3 DNA: TGCGCCAGCAGCCCAAGGGCTAGCGTATCCTACGAGCAGTACTTC; clone size: once; V gene: TRBV4-3; J gene: TRBJ2-7; D gene: NA
CDR3 protein: CASSLDGYGYTF; CDR3 DNA: TGTGCCAGCAGCTTAGATGGGTATGGCTACACCTTC; clone size: NA; V gene: TRBV7-9; J gene: TRBJ1-2; D gene: NA
CDR3 protein: CASSVRSGRSYEQYF; CDR3 DNA: TGTGCCAGTTCTGTGAGGAGCGGGAGGTCGTACGAGCAGTACTTC; clone size: NA; V gene: TRBV6-5; J gene: TRBJ2-7; D gene: TRBD2
CDR3 protein: CASRAAVGGTEAFF; CDR3 DNA: TGTGCCAGCCGGGCCGCTGTTGGGGGCACTGAAGCTTTCTTT; clone size: NA; V gene: TRBV2; J gene: TRBJ1-1; D gene: NA
CDR3 protein: CASSIGGDSNQPQHF; CDR3 DNA: TGTGCCAGTAGTATAGGAGGGGACAGCAATCAGCCCCAGCATTTT; clone size: NA; V gene: TRBV19; J gene: TRBJ1-5; D gene: NA
CDR3 protein: CAWSRAVAYEQYF; CDR3 DNA: TGTGCCTGGAGTAGGGCGGTTGCCTACGAGCAGTACTTC; clone size: NA; V gene: TRBV30; J gene: TRBJ2-7; D gene: NA
CDR3 protein: CASSSGTGYNQPQHF; CDR3 DNA: TGTGCCAGCAGTTCCGGGACAGGGTACAATCAGCCCCAGCATTTT; clone size: NA; V gene: TRBV27; J gene: TRBJ1-5; D gene: TRBD1
CDR3 protein: CASSLGTTDTQYF; CDR3 DNA: TGTGCCAGCAGCTTAGGAACAACGGATACGCAGTATTTT; clone size: NA; V gene: TRBV7-2; J gene: TRBJ2-3; D gene: NA
CDR3 protein: CAWSVNGRNTIYF; CDR3 DNA: TGTGCCTGGAGTGTAAACGGGCGAAACACCATATATTTT; clone size: NA; V gene: TRBV30; J gene: TRBJ1-3; D gene: NA
CDR3 protein: CASSISPRFYEQYF; CDR3 DNA: TGTGCCAGTAGTATATCGCCTCGCTTCTACGAGCAGTACTTC; clone size: NA; V gene: TRBV19; J gene: TRBJ2-7; D gene: NA
CDR3 protein: CASRRTDTNTGELFF; CDR3 DNA: TGTGCCAGCAGGAGGACAGATACAAACACCGGGGAGCTGTTTTTT; clone size: NA; V gene: TRBV7-9; J gene: TRBJ2-2; D gene: NA
CDR3 protein: CASSWVEGADTQYF; CDR3 DNA: TGTGCCAGCAGCTGGGTGGAGGGGGCTGATACGCAGTATTTT; clone size: NA; V gene: TRBV11-2; J gene: TRBJ2-3; D gene: NA
CDR3 protein: CASSSRDVGTDTQYF; CDR3 DNA: TGTGCCAGCAGTTCGCGGGACGTCGGCACAGATACGCAGTATTTT; clone size: NA; V gene: TRBV21-1; J gene: TRBJ2-3; D gene: NA
CDR3 protein: CASRRVGNQPQHF; CDR3 DNA: TGTGCCAGTAGGAGGGTTGGCAATCAGCCCCAGCATTTT; clone size: NA; V gene: TRBV19; J gene: TRBJ1-5; D gene: NA
CDR3 protein: CASSSLGLEETQYF; CDR3 DNA: TGTGCCAGCAGCTCCCTGGGACTAGAGGAGACCCAGTACTTC; clone size: once; V gene: TRBV7-9; J gene: TRBJ2-5; D gene: TRBD2
CDR3 protein: CASSLRQGELAFF; CDR3 DNA: TGTGCCAGCAGCTTACGACAGGGAGAGTTGGCTTTCTTT; clone size: NA; V gene: TRBV5-8; J gene: TRBJ1-1; D gene: TRBD1
CDR3 protein: CASSGLPGLYLRDTQYF; CDR3 DNA: TGTGCCAGTAGTGGACTACCGGGCCTATACTTGAGAGATACGCAGTATTTT; clone size: NA; V gene: TRBV19; J gene: TRBJ2-3; D gene: NA
CDR3 protein: CASSVDARGGNEQFF; CDR3 DNA: TGTGCCAGCAGTGTCGACGCCCGAGGAGGCAATGAGCAGTTCTTC; clone size: NA; V gene: TRBV6-4; J gene: TRBJ2-1; D gene: NA
CDR3 protein: CATSDSSRRTDTQYF; CDR3 DNA: TGTGCCACCAGTGATTCGTCACGCCGCACAGATACGCAGTATTTT; clone size: NA; V gene: TRBV24-1; J gene: TRBJ2-3; D gene: NA
CDR3 protein: CASGGTGGTGELFF; CDR3 DNA: TGTGCCAGCGGAGGGACAGGGGGGACCGGGGAGCTGTTTTTT; clone size: NA; V gene: TRBV9; J gene: TRBJ2-2; D gene: TRBD1
CDR3 protein: CASSSSRTASGYTF; CDR3 DNA: TGTGCCAGCAGTTCATCAAGGACAGCTAGTGGCTACACCTTC; clone size: NA; V gene: TRBV6-6; J gene: TRBJ1-2; D gene: NA
CDR3 protein: CASSRDGGENTEAFF; CDR3 DNA: TGTGCCAGCAGTCGAGACGGGGGGGAGAACACTGAAGCTTTCTTT; clone size: NA; V gene: TRBV27; J gene: TRBJ1-1; D gene: NA
CDR3 protein: CASSQQEAGLADEQYF; CDR3 DNA: TGTGCCAGCAGCCAACAAGAAGCGGGACTAGCGGACGAGCAGTACTTC; clone size: NA; V gene: TRBV4-2; J gene: TRBJ2-7; D gene: TRBD2
CDR3 protein: CASSPAGGSTDTQYF; CDR3 DNA: TGTGCCAGCAGCCCCGCCGGGGGGAGCACAGATACGCAGTATTTT; clone size: NA; V gene: TRBV5-4; J gene: TRBJ2-3; D gene: TRBD2
CDR3 protein: CASSRRTVGYSNQPQHF; CDR3 DNA: TGTGCCAGTAGTAGGAGGACAGTAGGATATAGCAATCAGCCCCAGCATTTT; clone size: NA; V gene: TRBV19; J gene: TRBJ1-5; D gene: NA
CDR3 protein: CATSRGQGQYEQYF; CDR3 DNA: TGTGCCACCAGCAGAGGACAGGGGCAGTACGAGCAGTACTTC; clone size: NA; V gene: TRBV15; J gene: TRBJ2-7; D gene: TRBD1
CDR3 protein: CASSQDRNWGTEAFF; CDR3 DNA: TGCGCCAGCAGCCAAGATCGGAACTGGGGAACTGAAGCTTTCTTT; clone size: NA; V gene: TRBV4-3; J gene: TRBJ1-1; D gene: NA
CDR3 protein: CAISVDSNQPQHF; CDR3 DNA: TGTGCCATCAGTGTGGATAGCAATCAGCCCCAGCATTTT; clone size: NA; V gene: TRBV10-3; J gene: TRBJ1-5; D gene: NA
CDR3 protein: CASRIGIGSFEAFF; CDR3 DNA: TGTGCCAGCAGGATAGGGATCGGGTCATTTGAAGCTTTCTTT; clone size: NA; V gene: TRBV6-4; J gene: TRBJ1-1; D gene: NA
CDR3 protein: CASSQGVAGYSGNTIYF; CDR3 DNA: TGTGCCAGCAGCCAAGGGGTGGCAGGGTACTCTGGAAACACCATATATTTT; clone size: NA; V gene: TRBV4-2; J gene: TRBJ1-3; D gene: NA
CDR3 protein: CASSPMGGVGVEQYF; CDR3 DNA: TGTGCCAGCTCACCAATGGGCGGAGTGGGGGTCGAGCAGTACTTC; clone size: NA; V gene: TRBV18; J gene: TRBJ2-7; D gene: NA
CDR3 protein: CASSPTGLQETQYF; CDR3 DNA: TGTGCCAGCAGCCCCACGGGGCTACAAGAGACCCAGTACTTC; clone size: NA; V gene: TRBV7-3; J gene: TRBJ2-5; D gene: NA
CDR3 protein: CASSLGFLSGNTEAFF; CDR3 DNA: TGTGCCAGCAGCTTGGGCTTCCTGTCGGGGAACACTGAAGCTTTCTTT; clone size: NA; V gene: TRBV5-6; J gene: TRBJ1-1; D gene: NA
CDR3 protein: CASSYSTAYTEAFF; CDR3 DNA: TGTGCCAGCAGTTACTCGACAGCCTACACTGAAGCTTTCTTT; clone size: once; V gene: TRBV6-6; J gene: TRBJ1-1; D gene: NA
CDR3 protein: CASSFTAGGEQFF; CDR3 DNA: TGTGCCAGCAGTTTCACGGCGGGAGGTGAGCAGTTCTTC; clone size: medium-sized; V gene: TRBV27; J gene: TRBJ2-1; D gene: TRBD2
CDR3 protein: CAWSPGGRVGYTF; CDR3 DNA: TGTGCCTGGAGTCCAGGGGGGCGGGTCGGCTACACCTTC; clone size: NA; V gene: TRBV30; J gene: TRBJ1-2; D gene: TRBD1
CDR3 protein: CASSIQGSNYGYTF; CDR3 DNA: TGTGCCAGCAGTATCCAGGGGTCTAACTATGGCTACACCTTC; clone size: NA; V gene: TRBV2; J gene: TRBJ1-2; D gene: NA
CDR3 protein: CATSRDDGRDYNEQFF; CDR3 DNA: TGTGCCACCAGCAGAGATGACGGGAGAGATTACAATGAGCAGTTCTTC; clone size: NA; V gene: TRBV15; J gene: TRBJ2-1; D gene: NA
CDR3 protein: CASSTTSGRARNEQFF; CDR3 DNA: TGTGCCAGCAGCACGACTAGCGGGAGGGCCAGGAATGAGCAGTTCTTC; clone size: NA; V gene: TRBV11-1; J gene: TRBJ2-1; D gene: TRBD2
CDR3 protein: CASSYGGSGANVLTF; CDR3 DNA: TGTGCCAGCAGTTACGGGGGCTCTGGGGCCAACGTCCTGACTTTC; clone size: NA; V gene: TRBV27; J gene: TRBJ2-6; D gene: NA